This TCR beta chain originates from a study of early T cells in non-severe SARS-CoV-2 infection. Looked up from germline, CDR1 is SGHVS and CDR2 is FQNEAQ. The CDR3 is made up of 12 amino acids. V lost 9 bases, J lost 4 bases, and 4 bases stayed unmatched. As part of library construction, unique molecular identifiers were attached to individual cDNA molecules. Using its own MiXCR run on the 5' RACE reads, TCRdb lists one record per CDR3 protein. Here the sample spans fewer than 100,000 distinct CDR3 sequences, roughly 6% being singletons. This clonotype was seen at least ten times. This TCR was recovered from an adult who was a healthcare worker with PCR-confirmed SARS-CoV-2 infection or an uninfected control (not recorded which). The V and J genes are TRBV7-8 and TRBJ2-5; 8 bases match TRBD2. Sequenced material: whole blood. This chain's CDR3 is CASRRGGETQYF. The CDR3 DNA reads as TGTGCCAGTCGACGGGGGGGAGAGACCCAGTACTTC.